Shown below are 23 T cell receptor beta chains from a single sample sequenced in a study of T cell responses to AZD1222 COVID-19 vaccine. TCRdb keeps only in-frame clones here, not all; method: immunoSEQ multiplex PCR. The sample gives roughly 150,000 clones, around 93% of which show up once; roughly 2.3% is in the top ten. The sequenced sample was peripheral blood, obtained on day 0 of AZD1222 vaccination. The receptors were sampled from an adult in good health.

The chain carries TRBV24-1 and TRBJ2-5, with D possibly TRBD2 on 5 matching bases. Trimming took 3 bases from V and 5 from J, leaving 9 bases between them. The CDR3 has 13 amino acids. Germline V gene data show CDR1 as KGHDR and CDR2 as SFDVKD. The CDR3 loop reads CATSDETGETQYF. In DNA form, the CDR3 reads TGTGCCACCAGTGATGAGACGGGGGAGACCCAGTACTTC.

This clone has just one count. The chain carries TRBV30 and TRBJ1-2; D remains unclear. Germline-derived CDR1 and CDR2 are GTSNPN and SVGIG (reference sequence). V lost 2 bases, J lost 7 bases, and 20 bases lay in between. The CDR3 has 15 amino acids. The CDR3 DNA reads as TGTGCCTGGAGTCTAGCCGTCTACAATAATGGTGGCTACACCTTC. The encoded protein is CAWSLAVYNNGGYTF.

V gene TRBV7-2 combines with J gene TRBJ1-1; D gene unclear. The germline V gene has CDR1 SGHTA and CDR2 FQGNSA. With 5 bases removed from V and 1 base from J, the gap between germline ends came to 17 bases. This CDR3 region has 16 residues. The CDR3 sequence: CASSPGSRASNTEAFF. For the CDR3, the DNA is TGTGCCAGCAGCCCTGGGTCGAGGGCTTCGAACACTGAAGCTTTCTTT. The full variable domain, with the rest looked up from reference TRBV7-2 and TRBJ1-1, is GAGVSQSPSNKVTEKGKDVELRCDPISGHTALYWYRQSLGQGLEFLIYFQGNSAPDKSGLPSDRFSAERTGGSVSTLTIQRTQQEDSAVYLCASSPGSRASNTEAFFGQGTRLTVV.

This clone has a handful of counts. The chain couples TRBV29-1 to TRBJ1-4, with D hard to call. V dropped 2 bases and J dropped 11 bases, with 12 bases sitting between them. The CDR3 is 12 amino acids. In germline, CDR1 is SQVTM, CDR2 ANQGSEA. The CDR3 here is CSVESQAEKLFF. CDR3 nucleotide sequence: TGCAGCGTTGAATCTCAGGCGGAGAAACTGTTTTTT.

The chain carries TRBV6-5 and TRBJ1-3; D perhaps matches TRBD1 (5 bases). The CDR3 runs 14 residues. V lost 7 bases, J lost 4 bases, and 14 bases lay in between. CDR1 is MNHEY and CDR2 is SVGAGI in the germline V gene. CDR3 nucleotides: TGTGCCAGCAAGACCGGGACGCAAGGAAACACCATATATTTT. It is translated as CASKTGTQGNTIYF.

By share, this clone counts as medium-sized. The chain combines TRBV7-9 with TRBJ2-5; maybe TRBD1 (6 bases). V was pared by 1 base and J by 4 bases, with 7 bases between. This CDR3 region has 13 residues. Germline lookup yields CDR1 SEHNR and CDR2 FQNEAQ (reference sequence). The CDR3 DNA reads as TGTGCCAGCAGCTTAGAAGGGGGAGAGACCCAGTACTTC. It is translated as CASSLEGGETQYF.

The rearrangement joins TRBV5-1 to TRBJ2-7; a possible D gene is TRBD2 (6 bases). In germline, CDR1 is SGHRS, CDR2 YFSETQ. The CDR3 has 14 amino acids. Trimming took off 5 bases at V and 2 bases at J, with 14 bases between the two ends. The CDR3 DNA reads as TGCGCCAGCAGAGTTAGCGGTGCGGCCTACGAGCAGTACTTC. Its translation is CASRVSGAAYEQYF.

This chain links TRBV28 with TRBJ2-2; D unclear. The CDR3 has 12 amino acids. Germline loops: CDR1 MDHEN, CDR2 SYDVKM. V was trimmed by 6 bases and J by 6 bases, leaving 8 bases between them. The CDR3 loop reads CASRWWSGELFF. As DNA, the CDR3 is TGTGCCAGCAGATGGTGGTCCGGGGAGCTGTTTTTT. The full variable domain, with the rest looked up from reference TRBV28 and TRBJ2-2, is DVKVTQSSRYLVKRTGEKVFLECVQDMDHENMFWYRQDPGLGLRLIYFSYDVKMKEKGDIPEGYSVSREKKERFSLILESASTNQTSMYLCASRWWSGELFFGEGSRLTVL.

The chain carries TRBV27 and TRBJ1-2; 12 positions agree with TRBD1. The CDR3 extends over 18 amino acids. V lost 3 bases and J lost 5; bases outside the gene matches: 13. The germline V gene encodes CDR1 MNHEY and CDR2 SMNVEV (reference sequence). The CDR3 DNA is TGTGCCAGCAGTTTCGATGGGGACAGGGGGCGAACGGAATATGGCTACACCTTC. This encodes CASSFDGDRGRTEYGYTF.

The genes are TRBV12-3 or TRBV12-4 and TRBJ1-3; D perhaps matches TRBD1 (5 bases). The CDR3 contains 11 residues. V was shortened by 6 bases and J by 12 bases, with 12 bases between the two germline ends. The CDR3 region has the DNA TGTGCCAGCAGCCACGTTAGGGGCATATATTTT. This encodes CASSHVRGIYF.

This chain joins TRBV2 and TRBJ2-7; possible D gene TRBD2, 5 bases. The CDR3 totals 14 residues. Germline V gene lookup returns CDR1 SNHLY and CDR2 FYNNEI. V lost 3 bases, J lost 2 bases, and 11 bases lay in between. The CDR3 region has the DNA TGTGCCAGCAGTGATACGGGATCAACCTACGAGCAGTACTTC. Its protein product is CASSDTGSTYEQYF.

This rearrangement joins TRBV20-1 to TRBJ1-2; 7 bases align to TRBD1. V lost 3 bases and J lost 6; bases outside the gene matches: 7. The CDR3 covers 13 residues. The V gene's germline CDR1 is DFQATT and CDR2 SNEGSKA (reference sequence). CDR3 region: CSASQGGRDGYTF. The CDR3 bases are TGCAGTGCTAGTCAGGGGGGTCGCGATGGCTACACCTTC.

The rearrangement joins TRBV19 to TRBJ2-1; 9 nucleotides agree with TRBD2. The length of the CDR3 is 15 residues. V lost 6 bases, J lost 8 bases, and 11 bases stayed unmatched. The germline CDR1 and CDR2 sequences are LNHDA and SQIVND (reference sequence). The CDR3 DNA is TGTGCCAGTAGCCCCCGGGCGGGGGGGGTTCATGAGCAGTTCTTC. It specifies CASSPRAGGVHEQFF.

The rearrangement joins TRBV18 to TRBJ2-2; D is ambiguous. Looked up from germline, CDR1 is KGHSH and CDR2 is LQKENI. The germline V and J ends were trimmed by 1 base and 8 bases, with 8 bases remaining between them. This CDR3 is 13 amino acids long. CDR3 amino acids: CASSPQETGELFF. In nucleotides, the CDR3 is TGTGCCAGCTCACCACAGGAGACGGGGGAGCTGTTTTTT.

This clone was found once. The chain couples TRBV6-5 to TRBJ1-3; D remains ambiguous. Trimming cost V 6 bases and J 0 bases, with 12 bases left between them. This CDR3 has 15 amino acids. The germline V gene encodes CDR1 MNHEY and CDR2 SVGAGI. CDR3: CASRVREYSGNTIYF. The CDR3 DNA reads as TGTGCCAGCAGGGTCCGGGAATACTCTGGAAACACCATATATTTT.

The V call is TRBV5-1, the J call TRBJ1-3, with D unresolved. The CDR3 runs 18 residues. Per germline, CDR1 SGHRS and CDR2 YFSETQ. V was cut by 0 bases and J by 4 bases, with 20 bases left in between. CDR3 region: CASSLAATGQRPGNTIYF. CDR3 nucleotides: TGCGCCAGCAGCTTGGCCGCGACCGGCCAACGACCCGGAAACACCATATATTTT.

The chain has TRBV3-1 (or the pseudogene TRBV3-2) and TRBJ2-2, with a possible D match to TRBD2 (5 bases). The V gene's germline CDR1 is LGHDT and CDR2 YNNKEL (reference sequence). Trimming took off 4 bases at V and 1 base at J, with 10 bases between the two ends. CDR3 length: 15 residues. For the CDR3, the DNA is TGTGCCAGCAGCCTGCAAGGAGGGAACACCGGGGAGCTGTTTTTT. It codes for CASSLQGGNTGELFF.

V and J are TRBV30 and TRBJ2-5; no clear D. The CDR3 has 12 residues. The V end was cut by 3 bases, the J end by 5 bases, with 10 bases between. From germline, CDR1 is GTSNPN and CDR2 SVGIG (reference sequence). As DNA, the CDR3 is TGTGCCTGGAGCTGGGCAGAGGAGACCCAGTACTTC. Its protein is CAWSWAEETQYF.

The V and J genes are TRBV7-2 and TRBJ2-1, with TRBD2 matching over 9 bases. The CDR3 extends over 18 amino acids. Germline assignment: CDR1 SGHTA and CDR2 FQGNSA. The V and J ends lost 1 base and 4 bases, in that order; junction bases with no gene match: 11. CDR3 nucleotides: TGTGCCAGCAGCTTAGTAGGACCTGCGGGGGGGCTATACAATGAGCAGTTCTTC. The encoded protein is CASSLVGPAGGLYNEQFF.

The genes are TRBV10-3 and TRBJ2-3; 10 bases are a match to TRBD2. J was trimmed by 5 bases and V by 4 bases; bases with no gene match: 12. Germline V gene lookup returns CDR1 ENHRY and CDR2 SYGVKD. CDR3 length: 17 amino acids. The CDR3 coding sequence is TGTGCCATCAGTGGCAGCCGTAGCGGGGGGTTACGAGATACGCAGTATTTT. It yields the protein CAISGSRSGGLRDTQYF.

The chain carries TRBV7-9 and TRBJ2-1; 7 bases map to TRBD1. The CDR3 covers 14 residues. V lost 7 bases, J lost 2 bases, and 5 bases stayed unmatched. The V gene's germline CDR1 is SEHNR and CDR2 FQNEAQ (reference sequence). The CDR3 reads CASTSTGPYNEQFF. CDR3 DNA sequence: TGTGCCAGCACATCGACAGGGCCCTACAATGAGCAGTTCTTC.

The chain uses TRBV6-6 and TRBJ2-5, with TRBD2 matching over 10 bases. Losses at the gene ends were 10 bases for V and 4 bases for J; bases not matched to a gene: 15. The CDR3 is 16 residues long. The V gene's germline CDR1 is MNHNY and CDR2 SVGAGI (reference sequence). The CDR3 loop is CATSTSGGAAGETQYF. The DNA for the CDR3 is TGTGCCACCTCAACCAGCGGGGGGGCGGCAGGAGAGACCCAGTACTTC.

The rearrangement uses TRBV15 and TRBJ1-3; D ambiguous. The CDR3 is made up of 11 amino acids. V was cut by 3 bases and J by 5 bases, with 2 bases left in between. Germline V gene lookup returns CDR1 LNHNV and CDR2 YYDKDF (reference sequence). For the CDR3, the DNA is TGTGCCACCAGCAGGAGAAACACCATATATTTT. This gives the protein CATSRRNTIYF.